This T cell receptor (beta chain) was captured by sequencing in a study of tumor and adjacent non-tumor tissue in lung cancer. Study-level background: Aged about 30 to 85 years, patients included roughly ten men and a handful of women with stage I to III disease. Samples averaged around 4.2 million productive TCRbeta reads each. The study's findings and limits: Normal lung showed higher cumulative top 100 clone frequency than tumor.

This sample's RNA came from whole unsorted tissue. This CDR3 has 18 residues. Looked up from germline, CDR1 is SGHAT and CDR2 is FQNNGV. The library came from three nested PCR rounds adapted from ARM-PCR protocols. A single record per CDR3 protein comes from TCRdb applying MiXCR to the multiplex PCR reads. The sample has approximately 120,000 distinct CDR3 sequences, more than 70% seen once. In regard to this clonotype: Its antigen is currently unknown. At one boundary the junction diverges from the germline segment, which might be a read error.

Material for sequencing was lung tumor tissue. The V call is TRBV11-2, the J call TRBJ2-7; TRBD1 matches at 7 bases. This receptor was obtained from a woman in her fifties or sixties with non-small cell lung cancer. The CDR3 here is CVSSSAGTVYQVSYEQYF. CDR3 coding DNA: TGTGTCAGCAGCTCGGCCGGGACAGTGTATCAAGTCTCATACGAGCAGTACTTC.